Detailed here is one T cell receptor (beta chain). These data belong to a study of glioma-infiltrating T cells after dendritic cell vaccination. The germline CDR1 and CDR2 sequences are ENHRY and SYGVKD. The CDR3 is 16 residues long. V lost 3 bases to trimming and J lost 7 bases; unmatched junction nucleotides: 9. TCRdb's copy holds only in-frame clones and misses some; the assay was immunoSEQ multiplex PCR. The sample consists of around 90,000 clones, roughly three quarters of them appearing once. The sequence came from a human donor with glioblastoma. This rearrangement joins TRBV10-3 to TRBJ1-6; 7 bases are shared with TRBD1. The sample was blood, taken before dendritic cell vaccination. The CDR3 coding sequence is TGTGCCATCAGTGACCTTCTGGACAGGCACAATTCACCCCTCCACTTT. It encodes CAISDLLDRHNSPLHF.